This is a list of T cell receptor beta chains from one sample in a study of cytomegalovirus exposure and HLA in healthy donors. TCRdb keeps only in-frame clones here, not all; method: immunoSEQ multiplex PCR. The profile shows some 170,000 clones, about 80% of them singletons. Sample: PBMCs. Receptor source: a girl aged 5 to 17 in good health and CMV-seropositive. The CDR3 runs from the conserved cysteine through the conserved F or W. D genes are given only for firm matches. Clone size is not always given. Where it is, it says once, few, many or a class for expanded clones.

TRBJ1-1,-,TRBV19,-,TGTGCCAGCTTCAATGCGAGAGGGGAAGCTTTCTTT,CASFNARGEAFF
TRBJ2-1,-,TRBV11-2,TRBD2,TGTGCCAGCAGCTTATGGCTAGCGGGCGAGGGTGAGCAGTTCTTC,CASSLWLAGEGEQFF
TRBJ1-4,-,TRBV5-1,-,TGCGCCAGCAGCTTGGACAGGGTCAACGAAAAACTGTTTTTT,CASSLDRVNEKLFF
TRBJ2-3,few,TRBV5-8,-,TGTGCCAGCAGCTTAAGGGCGGGCATTAGCACAGATACGCAGTATTTT,CASSLRAGISTDTQYF
TRBJ2-7,-,TRBV5-6,TRBD2,TGTGCCAGCAGCCCGGGACTAGCAGATACCTACGAGCAGTACTTC,CASSPGLADTYEQYF
TRBJ1-2,-,TRBV6-5,-,TGTGCCAGCACCCGAGCGGCTACTTATGGCTACACCTTC,CASTRAATYGYTF
TRBJ1-5,-,TRBV19,-,TGTGCCAGTAGTCCCCAGGGTGGCGAGCAGCCCCAGCATTTT,CASSPQGGEQPQHF
TRBJ1-2,few,TRBV4-1,-,TGCGCCAGCAGCCAAGATGTTGGGTCTGGCGGGAGGGGCTACACCTTC,CASSQDVGSGGRGYTF
TRBJ1-2,-,TRBV28,-,TGTGCCAGCGCGCAGGTTAACTATGGCTACACCTTC,CASAQVNYGYTF
TRBJ2-1,-,TRBV5-1,TRBD2,TGCGCCAGCAGCGCCACTAGCGATTACAATGAGCAGTTCTTC,CASSATSDYNEQFF
TRBJ2-3,-,TRBV7-8,-,TGTGCCAGCACCCAAGCAGGGAATACGCAGTATTTT,CASTQAGNTQYF
TRBJ2-5,-,TRBV19,TRBD1,TGTGCCAGTAGTAAGCCAGGGGGTGTGCTGACCCAGTACTTC,CASSKPGGVLTQYF
TRBJ1-2,-,TRBV27,-,TGTGCCAGCAGTTTCCGGGGGATCTATGGCTACACCTTC,CASSFRGIYGYTF
TRBJ2-7,-,TRBV11-2,TRBD1,TGTGCCAGCAGTTACTCGGTAGGACAGGCTTACGAGCAGTACTTC,CASSYSVGQAYEQYF
TRBJ2-1,once,TRBV28,TRBD1,TGTGCCAGCAGTTACCGGGGACAGGGGTTGGGCAATGAGCAGTTCTTC,CASSYRGQGLGNEQFF
TRBJ2-7,-,TRBV11-2,-,TGTGCCAGCAGCTCCAGGGGGGCTTCCTACGAGCAGTACTTC,CASSSRGASYEQYF
TRBJ2-5,-,TRBV10-3,TRBD1,TGTGCCATCAGGGGGAACAGGGGGAGACAAGAGACCCAGTACTTC,CAIRGNRGRQETQYF
TRBJ2-7,-,TRBV7-6,TRBD1,TGTGCCAGCAGCTTGGGTGGGGACAGCAGCTCCTACGAGCAGTACTTC,CASSLGGDSSSYEQYF
TRBJ2-2,once,TRBV18,TRBD1,TGTGCCAGCTCACTAATGACTTCGACCGGGACAGGCACCGGGGAGCTGTTTTTT,CASSLMTSTGTGTGELFF
TRBJ1-2,-,TRBV7-9,TRBD1,TGTGCCAGCAGTCCGGGACAGGGGGCTCTCTATGGCTACACCTTC,CASSPGQGALYGYTF
TRBJ2-7,few,TRBV6-5,TRBD2,TGTGCCAGCAGTAAGACTAGCGGGAGGGCCTACGAGCAGTACTTC,CASSKTSGRAYEQYF
TRBJ2-1,-,TRBV11-2,TRBD1,TGTGCCAGCAACAACAGGGGTTTGATCAATGAGCAGTTCTTC,CASNNRGLINEQFF
TRBJ1-2,few,TRBV29-1,-,TGCAGCGTCCGGGGAGGGGGGCCTTATGGCTACACCTTC,CSVRGGGPYGYTF
TRBJ1-2,-,TRBV5-1,-,TGCGCCAGCAGCTTGGAAGCGGGGGGGGGCTACACCTTC,CASSLEAGGGYTF
TRBJ2-3,-,TRBV7-2,TRBD2,TGTGCCAGCAGCCTAACGAGCGGGGGCGGAGGAACAGATACGCAGTATTTT,CASSLTSGGGGTDTQYF
TRBJ2-3,-,TRBV9,-,TGTGCCAGCAGCGTTTACACTAGCCCCACAGATACGCAGTATTTT,CASSVYTSPTDTQYF
TRBJ2-3,-,TRBV7-7,TRBD1,TGTGCTAGCAGAGCAAGACAGGGGGATACGCAGTATTTT,CASRARQGDTQYF
TRBJ2-1,-,TRBV7-8,-,TGTGCCAGCAGCTTAGCGCTTTGGACTCTTAACTATGAGCAGTTCTTC,CASSLALWTLNYEQFF
TRBJ2-7,few,TRBV7-3,-,TGTGCCAGCAGCTTAGCAGGTTCCTACGAGCAGTACTTC,CASSLAGSYEQYF
TRBJ2-7,-,TRBV4-1,TRBD2,TGCGCCAGCAGCCAAGAAAATAGCGGGAGTTCGTTGTACGAGCAGTACTTC,CASSQENSGSSLYEQYF
TRBJ1-3,-,TRBV7-3,TRBD1,TGTGCCAGCACCCCCGACAGGGTTGGAAACACCATATATTTT,CASTPDRVGNTIYF
TRBJ1-1,-,TRBV19,-,TGTGCCAGTCGGATAGGAGCTGAAGCTTTCTTT,CASRIGAEAFF
TRBJ1-1,-,TRBV7-9,-,TGTGCCAGCAGCCTGGGCGGGTCGAACACTGAAGCTTTCTTT,CASSLGGSNTEAFF
TRBJ2-2,-,TRBV28,-,TGTGCCAGCAGTTCACCCGGGACAAAGGGAACCGGGGAGCTGTTTTTT,CASSSPGTKGTGELFF
TRBJ1-3,-,TRBV7-2,-,TGTGCCAGCAGCTTAGTTTCCGTATCTGGAAACACCATATATTTT,CASSLVSVSGNTIYF
TRBJ1-1,once,TRBV4-2,-,TGTGCCAGCAGCCAAGTAACCACGAGGACTGAAGCTTTCTTT,CASSQVTTRTEAFF
TRBJ2-1,-,TRBV29-1,-,TGCAGCGTTGTAGCCAGCTTCTACAATGAGCAGTTCTTC,CSVVASFYNEQFF
TRBJ1-2,-,TRBV15,-,TGTGCCACCAGCAGAACGACACGAACCCCTTATGGCTACACCTTC,CATSRTTRTPYGYTF
TRBJ2-7,-,TRBV9,TRBD1,TGTGCCAGCAGCGTAGGACAGGGAATTTCCTACGAGCAGTACTTC,CASSVGQGISYEQYF
TRBJ2-7,-,TRBV5-4,-,TGTGCCAGCAGTATAGATGGGGAGCGCGAGCAGTACTTC,CASSIDGEREQYF
TRBJ2-7,-,TRBV29-1,-,TGCAGCGTTAGGAGTACAGGTTACTACGAGCAGTACTTC,CSVRSTGYYEQYF
TRBJ1-4,-,TRBV28,-,TGTGCCAGCAGTTTGGGGCAAGCTGCAACTAATGAAAAACTGTTTTTT,CASSLGQAATNEKLFF
TRBJ2-5,-,TRBV9,TRBD2,TGTGCCAGCAGCGTAGCGGCGGGAGTCAAAGAGACCCAGTACTTC,CASSVAAGVKETQYF
TRBJ2-7,once,TRBV28,TRBD2,TGTGCCAGCAGTTTACTAGCGGGGGGCGGCTACGAGCAGTACTTC,CASSLLAGGGYEQYF
TRBJ1-2,-,TRBV27,-,TGTGCCAGCAGTTGGTATTCAGGGGATGGCTACACCTTC,CASSWYSGDGYTF
TRBJ2-7,-,TRBV5-1,TRBD2,TGCGCCAGCAGCCCCGGGGGAGGGCCACCACCTCAAGAGCAGTACTTC,CASSPGGGPPPQEQYF
TRBJ2-7,-,TRBV19,TRBD1,TGTGCCAGTAGTAGAGGGGGCTACCCTTCCTACGAGCAGTACTTC,CASSRGGYPSYEQYF
TRBJ1-1,once,TRBV27,TRBD1,TGTGCCAGCAGTTCGAACTCGGACAGGACCCACACTGAAGCTTTCTTT,CASSSNSDRTHTEAFF